A single sample is the source of the 12 T cell receptor beta chains below, sequenced in a study of molecular identifiers for immune sequencing clone quantification. From the PCR reads, TCRdb called clonotypes with MiXCR, one entry per CDR3 protein. The data contain about 40,000 distinct CDR3 sequences, about a fifth of them seen just once; the ten biggest clones take up under 1.3%. The specimen sequenced was naive CD8+ T cells from blood, with Jurkat cell RNA spiked in. Subset of the sample: FACS-sorted CD8+CD4-CCR7+CD45RA+ naive T cells. Receptors were obtained from a human donor in good health. Some libraries in this study had Jurkat cell RNA spiked in.

This clonotype was detected once. The junction does not match germline at one end; this may be a read error. J is TRBJ2-5 and V is TRBV5-3; 8 bases are a match to TRBD2. TRBV5-3 is flagged as an ORF with uncertain function. The CDR3 length is 14 residues. The CDR3 region has the DNA TGTGCCAGCAGCTACCGGGGGGGCAAAGAGACCCAGTACTTC. Protein sequence: CASSYRGGKETQYF.

This clonotype was found many times. The CDR3 reads CSARDRRGQGPNTEAFF. The CDR3 region has the DNA TGCAGTGCTAGAGATAGACGGGGACAGGGCCCGAACACTGAAGCTTTCTTT. V usage is TRBV20-1 and J usage is TRBJ1-1, with 9 bases identical to TRBD1. Germline-derived CDR1 and CDR2 are DFQATT and SNEGSKA (reference sequence). Losses at the gene ends were 0 bases for V and 1 base for J; bases not matched to a gene: 9. This CDR3 is 17 amino acids long.

This clonotype appeared many times. The CDR3: CASSLWPGSRNEQFF. The DNA of the CDR3 is TGTGCCAGCAGCTTATGGCCGGGGTCTCGCAATGAGCAGTTCTTC. V usage is TRBV7-2 and J usage is TRBJ2-1, with D tentatively TRBD2 (5 bases). The CDR3 spans 15 residues. In germline, CDR1 is SGHTA, CDR2 FQGNSA. V lost 2 bases to trimming and J lost 6 bases, with 14 bases between them.

As to this clonotype: One base away lies a much larger clone, so this may be a sequencing read error. The CDR3 carries no conserved terminal phenylalanine or tryptophan, so it likely arises from a read error. V usage is TRBV12-5 and J usage is TRBJ1-2; 8 bases map to TRBD1. Per the germline V gene, CDR1 is LGHNT and CDR2 is FRNRAP. Unmatched junction bases numbered 4, after V lost 4 bases and J lost 6 bases. The CDR3 consists of 13 residues. CDR3 nucleotides: TGTGCTAGTGGTTGGACAGGGAAAGATGGCTACACCGTC. Residues: CASGWTGKDGYTV.

On this clonotype itself: The junction shows a germline mismatch at one end, possibly a read error. V and J are TRBV11-3 and TRBJ2-3; 9 bases line up with TRBD2. The CDR3 is made up of 15 amino acids. The germline V gene encodes CDR1 SGHNT and CDR2 YENEEA. The CDR3 coding sequence is TGTGCCAGCAGCTGTACCGGACTAGCGACAGATGCGCAGTATTTT. It encodes CASSCTGLATDAQYF.

Ten or more counts support this clonotype. The rearrangement joins TRBV28 to TRBJ2-3; a possible D gene is TRBD2 (5 bases). The germline CDR1 and CDR2 sequences are MDHEN and SYDVKM. The CDR3 has 15 residues. V was shortened by 2 bases and J by 3 bases, with 12 bases between the two germline ends. Here the CDR3 reads CASSLEVLETDTQYF. CDR3 DNA: TGTGCCAGCAGTTTAGAAGTACTAGAAACAGATACGCAGTATTTT. Complete variable domain (other parts from reference TRBV28 and TRBJ2-3): DVKVTQSSRYLVKRTGEKVFLECVQDMDHENMFWYRQDPGLGLRLIYFSYDVKMKEKGDIPEGYSVSREKKERFSLILESASTNQTSMYLCASSLEVLETDTQYFGPGTRLTVL.

This clonotype was observed many times. The J gene is TRBJ2-3, the V gene TRBV24-1, with D tentatively TRBD1 (6 bases). V lost 0 bases to trimming and J lost 3 bases, with 15 bases between them. Germline loops: CDR1 KGHDR, CDR2 SFDVKD. The CDR3 extends over 17 amino acids. This CDR3 reads CATSDLTPGQSTDTQYF. The CDR3 DNA reads as TGTGCCACCAGTGATTTGACGCCGGGACAAAGTACAGATACGCAGTATTTT.

Remarks on this clonotype: One end of the junction fails to match germline, which may point to a read error. This chain connects TRBV9 to TRBJ1-1, with no clear D. This CDR3 comprises 13 residues. Germline CDR1 reads SGDLS; CDR2 reads YYNGEE. The CDR3, as DNA: TGTGCCAGCAGCGTAGGAGGGAACACTGAAGCTCTCTTT. Encoded protein: CASSVGGNTEALF.

Many counts were recorded for this clonotype. V is TRBV3-1 and J is TRBJ2-3, with D hard to call. The germline V and J ends were trimmed by 0 bases and 2 bases, with 9 bases remaining between them. The germline gives CDR1 LGHDT, CDR2 YNNKEL (reference sequence). The CDR3 totals 15 residues. The CDR3 sequence is CASSQDKLYTDTQYF. The DNA of the CDR3 is TGTGCCAGCAGCCAAGACAAACTTTACACAGATACGCAGTATTTT.

This clonotype was seen many times. The chain links TRBV5-6 to TRBJ2-5, with TRBD1 as a possible D gene (5 bases). Germline CDR1 SGHDT, CDR2 YYEEEE. This CDR3 is 13 amino acids long. V was trimmed by 0 bases and J by 4 bases, leaving 7 bases between them. The DNA for the CDR3 is TGTGCCAGCAGCTTGGTCCAGGGAGAGACCCAGTACTTC. Its translation: CASSLVQGETQYF.

In this sample, this clonotype turned up many times. The chain has TRBV10-3 and TRBJ2-3; 12 nucleotides match TRBD2. Per germline, CDR1 ENHRY and CDR2 SYGVKD. The CDR3 is made up of 14 amino acids. The ends lost 10 bases at V and 1 base at J; junction bases unmatched: 3. The CDR3 loop reads CASWTSGGTDTQYF. In DNA, the CDR3 is TGTGCCAGCTGGACTAGCGGGGGCACAGATACGCAGTATTTT.

This chain joins TRBV7-6 and TRBJ2-1; TRBD1 aligns across 10 bases. There are 16 residues in the CDR3. The germline V gene encodes CDR1 SGHVS and CDR2 FNYEAQ. V trimming: 3 bases; J trimming: 6 bases; junction bases outside the gene matches: 8. The CDR3 DNA is TGTGCCAGCAGCTTCACAACGGGACAGGGGATCAATGAGCAGTTCTTC. Encoded protein: CASSFTTGQGINEQFF.